The 28 T cell receptor beta chains in this list originate from one sample, sequenced in a study of OX40 agonist ivuxolimab in advanced cancers. Profiled with immunoSEQ multiplex PCR; TCRdb holds only in-frame clones, not every one. The data contain tens of thousands of clones, roughly 92% of them singletons. The starting material was CD4+ or CD8+ T cells sorted from blood, obtained in a trial of the OX40 agonist ivuxolimab. These receptors all come from an adult with an advanced solid tumor such as melanoma, head and neck, liver or kidney cancer.

The J gene is TRBJ2-7, the V gene TRBV7-2; TRBD2 matches at 7 bases. The CDR3 has 14 residues. J lost 5 bases, V lost 8 bases, and 12 bases had no gene match. Germline CDR1 reads SGHTA; CDR2 reads FQGNSA. The CDR3 sequence: CASAWGGSINEQYF. The CDR3, as DNA: TGTGCCAGCGCCTGGGGCGGGAGCATCAACGAGCAGTACTTC.

Here the CDR3 reads CASSELVRYGYTF. The CDR3 DNA reads as TGTGCCAGTAGTGAGTTGGTGAGGTATGGCTACACCTTC. V usage is TRBV19 and J usage is TRBJ1-2; D remains unclear. From germline, CDR1 is LNHDA and CDR2 SQIVND (reference sequence). The ends were cut back, 5 bases at V and 5 bases at J, with 12 bases in the middle. The CDR3 runs to 13 residues.

The chain links TRBV14 to TRBJ2-4; 12 bases align to TRBD2. The V and J ends lost 1 base and 9 bases, in that order; junction bases with no gene match: 10. The CDR3 spans 17 residues. The V gene's germline CDR1 is SGHDN and CDR2 FVKESK. This CDR3 reads CASSQVRLAGGPAIQYF. In DNA, the CDR3 is TGTGCCAGCAGCCAAGTCCGTCTAGCGGGAGGGCCTGCCATTCAGTACTTC.

This clone was seen more than once but under ten times. The chain employs TRBV10-3 and TRBJ2-7, with D tentatively TRBD1 (6 bases). Germline V gene sequence: CDR1 ENHRY, CDR2 SYGVKD. The CDR3 contains 11 residues. V shed 5 bases and J shed 7 bases, with 9 bases lying between them. The CDR3 DNA follows: TGTGCCATCAGTTCCACAGGGGAGCAGTACTTC. It is translated as CAISSTGEQYF.

A single count supports this clone. The chain combines TRBV27 with TRBJ1-2; no clear D gene. V lost 5 bases and J 4 bases, leaving 8 bases between the germline ends. This CDR3 comprises 12 residues. Germline values: CDR1 MNHEY, CDR2 SMNVEV (reference sequence). In DNA form, the CDR3 reads TGTGCCAGCAGTAGAGGCCCCTATGGCTACACCTTC. Amino acid sequence: CASSRGPYGYTF.

This chain joins TRBV19 and TRBJ1-2; D may be TRBD1 (5 bases). This CDR3 is 15 amino acids long. Germline lookup yields CDR1 LNHDA and CDR2 SQIVND (reference sequence). V was trimmed by 7 bases and J by 4 bases, leaving 19 bases between them. The CDR3 spells CASTPWAGRSYGYTF. The CDR3 bases are TGTGCCAGTACCCCATGGGCGGGGCGGAGCTATGGCTACACCTTC.

V is TRBV6-5 and J is TRBJ1-5, with a weak D call TRBD1 (6 bases). V lost 6 bases to trimming and J lost 5 bases, with 14 bases between them. The germline V gene has CDR1 MNHEY and CDR2 SVGAGI. The CDR3 consists of 14 residues. Here the CDR3 reads CASRGGGLDQPQHF. The DNA of the CDR3 is TGTGCCAGCAGGGGCGGGGGGCTGGATCAGCCCCAGCATTTT.

The rearrangement joins TRBV6-6 to TRBJ2-7, with 8 bases fitting TRBD2. The V gene end was trimmed by 6 bases and the J gene end by 4 bases; junction bases not matched to a gene: 11. CDR3 size: 15 residues. The germline gives CDR1 MNHNY, CDR2 SVGAGI (reference sequence). CDR3 amino acids: CASRNPAGVSYEQYF. For the CDR3, the DNA is TGTGCCAGCAGAAACCCAGCGGGAGTGTCTTACGAGCAGTACTTC.

The rearrangement joins TRBV27 to TRBJ2-1; possibly TRBD1 for D (6 bases). The CDR3 consists of 14 residues. Trimming shortened V by 5 bases and J by 2 bases, and 10 bases separated the two germline ends. The germline gives CDR1 MNHEY, CDR2 SMNVEV (reference sequence). For the CDR3, the DNA is TGTGCCAGCAGTCCCCGGGACACCTACAATGAGCAGTTCTTC. It translates to CASSPRDTYNEQFF.

This rearrangement joins TRBV7-9 to TRBJ2-5, with D hard to call. The CDR3 runs to 15 residues. With 1 base removed from V and 0 bases from J, the gap between germline ends came to 9 bases. Germline V gives CDR1 SEHNR, CDR2 FQNEAQ (reference sequence). CDR3 DNA sequence: TGTGCCAGCAGCTTAGTGGGGTTGTACCAAGAGACCCAGTACTTC. This sequence encodes CASSLVGLYQETQYF.

This chain links TRBV11-2 with TRBJ1-5, with a tentative D call TRBD1 (6 bases). V was pared by 4 bases and J by 4 bases, with 14 bases between. This CDR3 contains 15 residues. Germline loops: CDR1 SGHAT, CDR2 FQNNGV. CDR3 region: CASSSQGQGNQPQHF. Written as DNA, the CDR3 is TGTGCCAGCAGCTCTCAGGGGCAGGGAAATCAGCCCCAGCATTTT.

V and J are TRBV7-9 and TRBJ2-1, with D tentatively TRBD1 (5 bases). The V and J ends lost 1 base and 3 bases respectively, with 7 bases between them. CDR1 and CDR2 (germline): SEHNR, FQNEAQ (reference sequence). This CDR3 has 14 residues. CDR3 amino acids: CASSLGGYYNEQFF. CDR3 nucleotides: TGTGCCAGCAGCTTAGGGGGCTACTACAATGAGCAGTTCTTC. Using reference TRBV7-9 and TRBJ2-1 for the parts outside the CDR3, the full variable domain is DTGVSQNPRHKITKRGQNVTFRCDPISEHNRLYWYRQTLGQGPEFLTYFQNEAQLEKSRLLSDRFSAERPKGSFSTLEIQRTEQGDSAMYLCASSLGGYYNEQFFGPGTRLTVL.

This clone has only one observation. This chain links TRBV6-4 with TRBJ1-3, with 7 bases lining up with TRBD1. Germline CDR1 reads MRHNA; CDR2 reads SNTAGT. V gave up 9 bases and J gave up 6 bases; unmatched junction bases: 5. CDR3 length: 12 residues. The CDR3 nucleotides are TGTGCCAGTGGACAGGCGAAAAACACCATATATTTT. Translating gives CASGQAKNTIYF.

The V gene is TRBV18, the J gene TRBJ2-7; 7 bases fit TRBD2. V lost 0 bases to trimming and J lost 4 bases; unmatched junction nucleotides: 9. The CDR3 covers 16 residues. From germline, CDR1 is KGHSH and CDR2 LQKENI. CDR3 coding DNA: TGTGCCAGCTCACCACCATGGGGGGGGTCGACTTACGAGCAGTACTTC. This codes for CASSPPWGGSTYEQYF.

This clone was seen just once. V is TRBV28 and J is TRBJ1-5; possible D gene TRBD1, 6 bases. CDR1 is MDHEN and CDR2 is SYDVKM in the germline V gene. The CDR3 covers 14 residues. Trimming removed 4 bases at V and 3 bases at J, with 10 bases between. In DNA form, the CDR3 reads TGTGCCAGCAGTTGGGGGGCCAACAATCAGCCCCAGCATTTT. Its protein product is CASSWGANNQPQHF. The full variable domain, with the rest looked up from reference TRBV28 and TRBJ1-5, is DVKVTQSSRYLVKRTGEKVFLECVQDMDHENMFWYRQDPGLGLRLIYFSYDVKMKEKGDIPEGYSVSREKKERFSLILESASTNQTSMYLCASSWGANNQPQHFGDGTRLSIL.

The rearrangement uses TRBV5-1 and TRBJ2-7; TRBD1 might be the D (6 bases). Per the germline V gene, CDR1 is SGHRS and CDR2 is YFSETQ. The CDR3 runs to 14 residues. The ends were cut back, 4 bases at V and 2 bases at J, with 13 bases in the middle. CDR3 protein: CASSIRGSTYEQYF. CDR3 nucleotides: TGCGCCAGCAGCATCAGGGGCTCTACCTACGAGCAGTACTTC.

A single count supports this clone. CDR3 protein: CASSRRKPTSGSYNEQFF. The CDR3 nucleotides read TGTGCCAGCAGTAGACGGAAACCAACTAGCGGGAGTTACAATGAGCAGTTCTTC. The rearrangement uses TRBV28 and TRBJ2-1; 11 nucleotides line up with TRBD2. This CDR3 comprises 18 residues. Losses at the gene ends were 5 bases for V and 4 bases for J; bases not matched to a gene: 13. Germline assignment: CDR1 MDHEN and CDR2 SYDVKM.

The V gene is TRBV4-3, the J gene TRBJ1-4, with TRBD1 as a possible D gene (5 bases). V lost 1 base and J 5 bases, leaving 14 bases between the germline ends. Germline CDR1 and CDR2: LGHNA and YSLEER. This CDR3 has 16 residues. CDR3 bases: TGCGCCAGCAGCCAAGGATCGGGGGGGTCAAATGAAAAACTGTTTTTT. It codes for CASSQGSGGSNEKLFF.

This clone is a singleton in its sample. The chain links TRBV28 to TRBJ2-7; no reliable D call. The germline CDR1 and CDR2 sequences are MDHEN and SYDVKM. The CDR3 sequence is 15 residues long. Deletions cut 4 bases from V and 1 base from J, with 14 bases between. The CDR3: CASSSPQVPSYEQYF. For the CDR3, the DNA is TGTGCCAGCAGTTCCCCCCAGGTTCCTTCCTACGAGCAGTACTTC.

This chain connects TRBV6-5 to TRBJ2-2; TRBD2 matches at 9 bases. V trimming: 6 bases; J trimming: 1 base; junction bases outside the gene matches: 3. Looked up from germline, CDR1 is MNHEY and CDR2 is SVGAGI. This CDR3 is 15 amino acids long. Here the CDR3 DNA reads TGTGCCAGCAGGACGACTAGCGGGAACACCGGGGAGCTGTTTTTT. Protein: CASRTTSGNTGELFF.

The chain links TRBV5-1 to TRBJ1-4; TRBD1 aligns across 8 bases. CDR1 is SGHRS and CDR2 is YFSETQ in the germline V gene. J lost 2 bases, V lost 1 base, and 7 bases had no gene match. This CDR3 comprises 17 residues. CDR3 sequence: CASSLTGQDLTNEKLFF. CDR3 DNA: TGCGCCAGCAGCTTGACGGGACAGGATTTGACTAATGAAAAACTGTTTTTT.

The chain combines TRBV7-2 with TRBJ2-1; perhaps TRBD1 as D (5 bases). V was shortened by 5 bases and J by 10 bases, with 21 bases between the two germline ends. This CDR3 comprises 15 residues. The germline V gene has CDR1 SGHTA and CDR2 FQGNSA. DNA for the CDR3: TGTGCCAGCAGCCTTAATCCCAGGGTTCTACGCGAGCAGTTCTTC. Its translation: CASSLNPRVLREQFF. The full variable domain, rest sourced from reference TRBV7-2 and TRBJ2-1, is GAGVSQSPSNKVTEKGKDVELRCDPISGHTALYWYRQSLGQGLEFLIYFQGNSAPDKSGLPSDRFSAERTGGSVSTLTIQRTQQEDSAVYLCASSLNPRVLREQFFGPGTRLTVL.

The chain uses TRBV4-3 and TRBJ1-1; TRBD1 might be the D (6 bases). V lost 0 bases to trimming and J lost 8 bases, with 10 bases between them. This CDR3 has 13 amino acids. Germline lookup yields CDR1 LGHNA and CDR2 YSLEER. The DNA of the CDR3 is TGCGCCAGCAGCCAAGATGGGGGCGGCGAAGCTTTCTTT. It yields the protein CASSQDGGGEAFF.

The chain recombines TRBV7-8 with TRBJ1-4, with D uncertain. The CDR3 is made up of 13 amino acids. V lost 1 base, J lost 7 bases, and 7 bases lay in between. The germline V gene has CDR1 SGHVS and CDR2 FQNEAQ. In nucleotides, the CDR3 is TGTGCCAGCAGCTTAGTAAATGGTGAAAAACTGTTTTTT. Its protein product is CASSLVNGEKLFF.

This chain uses TRBV5-1 with TRBJ1-4, with a possible D match to TRBD1 (5 bases). The CDR3 is 14 amino acids. Germline CDR1 reads SGHRS; CDR2 reads YFSETQ. Trimming pared 5 bases from V and 6 bases from J, leaving 14 bases between. The CDR3 protein is CASSSDNVYEKLFF. Written as DNA, the CDR3 is TGCGCCAGCAGTTCGGACAACGTTTATGAAAAACTGTTTTTT. Together with reference TRBV5-1 and TRBJ1-4, the CDR3 gives the full variable domain: KAGVTQTPRYLIKTRGQQVTLSCSPISGHRSVSWYQQTPGQGLQFLFEYFSETQRNKGNFPGRFSGRQFSNSRSEMNVSTLELGDSALYLCASSSDNVYEKLFFGSGTQLSVL.

The chain joins TRBV5-1 to TRBJ2-7, with a possible D match to TRBD1 (6 bases). The CDR3 sequence is 15 residues long. The V and J ends lost 0 bases and 1 base respectively, with 11 bases between them. CDR1 and CDR2 from the germline V gene are SGHRS and YFSETQ. CDR3 loop: CASSLGGTPSYEQYF. In DNA form, the CDR3 reads TGCGCCAGCAGCTTGGGGGGGACACCATCCTACGAGCAGTACTTC. The variable domain in full, with the rest retrieved from reference TRBV5-1 and TRBJ2-7, is KAGVTQTPRYLIKTRGQQVTLSCSPISGHRSVSWYQQTPGQGLQFLFEYFSETQRNKGNFPGRFSGRQFSNSRSEMNVSTLELGDSALYLCASSLGGTPSYEQYFGPGTRLTVT.

J is TRBJ2-1 and V is TRBV30; D remains ambiguous. Germline CDR1 is GTSNPN and CDR2 is SVGIG (reference sequence). The V end was cut by 2 bases, the J end by 8 bases, with 16 bases between. The CDR3 sequence is 14 residues long. CDR3 nucleotide sequence: TGTGCCTGGAGTAGAGGTCTACCCTCAGATGAGCAGTTCTTC. It codes for CAWSRGLPSDEQFF.

This chain links TRBV19 with TRBJ2-3; 13 bases agree with TRBD2. Per germline, CDR1 LNHDA and CDR2 SQIVND (reference sequence). The V and J ends lost 6 bases and 4 bases, in that order; junction bases with no gene match: 4. CDR3 length: 15 amino acids. The CDR3 spells CASSSLAGGPDTQYF. As DNA, the CDR3 is TGTGCCAGTAGCTCACTAGCGGGAGGGCCAGATACGCAGTATTTT.